The T cell receptor beta chain described here comes from a study of cytomegalovirus exposure and HLA in healthy donors. Across the whole study: Earlier, 180 million or so T cells were analyzed, and 90 million to 120 million unique TCR beta sequences were found among them.

This clone has just a few counts. The antigen remains unidentified. Findings and caveats of the study: There were about 160 TCR beta chains listed as cytomegalovirus-associated. There were a few CMV-associated chains whose specificity for CMV antigens was confirmed in vitro.

This CDR3 is 15 amino acids long. The V gene's germline CDR1 is SGHAT and CDR2 FQNNGV. V was pared by 5 bases and J by 5 bases, with 7 bases of the junction left unmatched. The primer mix had 60 Vbeta and 13 Jbeta primers. Assay used: immunoSEQ multiplex PCR; TCRdb lists only in-frame clones, some missing. The table lists about 140,000 clones, about 70% of them singletons. V usage is TRBV11-2 and J usage is TRBJ2-5, with 11 positions matching TRBD2. Material: PBMCs. The sequence came from a man between 18 and 35 years old in good health and CMV-seronegative. The DNA of the CDR3 is TGTGCCAGCAGCCAAACTAGCGGGAGACGGGAGACCCAGTACTTC. Protein: CASSQTSGRRETQYF.